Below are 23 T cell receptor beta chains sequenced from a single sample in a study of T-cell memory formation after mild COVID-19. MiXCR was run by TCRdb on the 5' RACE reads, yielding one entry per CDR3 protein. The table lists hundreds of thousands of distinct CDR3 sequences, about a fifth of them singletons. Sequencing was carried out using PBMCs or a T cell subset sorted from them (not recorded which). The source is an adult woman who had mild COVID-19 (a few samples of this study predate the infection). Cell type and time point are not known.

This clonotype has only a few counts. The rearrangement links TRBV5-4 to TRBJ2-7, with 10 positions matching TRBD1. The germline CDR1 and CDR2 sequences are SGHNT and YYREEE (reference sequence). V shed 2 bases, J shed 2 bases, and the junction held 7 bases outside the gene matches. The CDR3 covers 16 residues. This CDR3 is CASSLNPGQGTYEQYF. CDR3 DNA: TGTGCCAGCAGCTTAAATCCGGGACAGGGGACCTACGAGCAGTACTTC.

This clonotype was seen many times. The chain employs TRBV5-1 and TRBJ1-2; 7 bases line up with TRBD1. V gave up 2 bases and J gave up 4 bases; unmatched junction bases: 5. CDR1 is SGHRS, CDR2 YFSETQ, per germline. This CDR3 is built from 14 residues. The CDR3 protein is CASSLGTDGYGYTF. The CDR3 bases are TGCGCCAGCAGCTTAGGGACAGATGGCTATGGCTACACCTTC.

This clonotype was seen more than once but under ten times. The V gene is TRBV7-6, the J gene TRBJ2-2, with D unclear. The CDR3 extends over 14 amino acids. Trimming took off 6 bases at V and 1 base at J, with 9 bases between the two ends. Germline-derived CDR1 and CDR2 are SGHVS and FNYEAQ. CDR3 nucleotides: TGTGCCAGCAGTTTCGGACGGAACACCGGGGAGCTGTTTTTT. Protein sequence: CASSFGRNTGELFF.

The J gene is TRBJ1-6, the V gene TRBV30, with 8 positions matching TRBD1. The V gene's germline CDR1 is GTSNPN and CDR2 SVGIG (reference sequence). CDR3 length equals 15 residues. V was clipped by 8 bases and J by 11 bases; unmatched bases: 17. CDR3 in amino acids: CAGHDRGAPRTPLHF. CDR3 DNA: TGTGCCGGGCATGACAGGGGAGCCCCGAGAACACCCCTCCACTTT.

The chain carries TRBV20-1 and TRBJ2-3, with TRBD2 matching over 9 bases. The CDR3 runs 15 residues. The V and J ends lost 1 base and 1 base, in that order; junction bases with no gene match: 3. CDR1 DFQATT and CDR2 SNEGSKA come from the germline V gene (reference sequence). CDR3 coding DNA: TGCAGTGCTAGAGGACTAGCGGCCGGCACAGATACGCAGTATTTT. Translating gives CSARGLAAGTDTQYF.

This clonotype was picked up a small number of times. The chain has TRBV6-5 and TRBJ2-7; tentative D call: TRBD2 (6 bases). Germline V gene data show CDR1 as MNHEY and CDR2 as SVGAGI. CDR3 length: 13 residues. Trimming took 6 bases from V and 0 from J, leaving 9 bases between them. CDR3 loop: CASRRGNSYEQYF. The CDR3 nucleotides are TGTGCCAGCAGACGGGGGAACTCCTACGAGCAGTACTTC.

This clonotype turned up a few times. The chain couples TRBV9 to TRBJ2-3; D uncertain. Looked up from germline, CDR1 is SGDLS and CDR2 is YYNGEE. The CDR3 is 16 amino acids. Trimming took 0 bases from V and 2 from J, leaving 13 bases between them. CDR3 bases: TGTGCCAGCAGCGTAGTCGGGCAGCTAGTCACAGATACGCAGTATTTT. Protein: CASSVVGQLVTDTQYF.

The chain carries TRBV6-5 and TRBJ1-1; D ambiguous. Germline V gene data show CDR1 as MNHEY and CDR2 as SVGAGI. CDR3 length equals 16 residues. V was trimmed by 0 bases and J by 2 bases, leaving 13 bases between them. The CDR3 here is CASSYSRWGGNTEAFF. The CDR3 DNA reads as TGTGCCAGCAGTTACTCGAGGTGGGGTGGAAACACTGAAGCTTTCTTT.

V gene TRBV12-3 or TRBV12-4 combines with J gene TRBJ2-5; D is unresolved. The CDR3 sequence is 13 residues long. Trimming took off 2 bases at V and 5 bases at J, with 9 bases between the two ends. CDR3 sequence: CASSLLVEETQYF. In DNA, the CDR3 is TGTGCCAGCAGTTTACTGGTGGAGGAGACCCAGTACTTC.

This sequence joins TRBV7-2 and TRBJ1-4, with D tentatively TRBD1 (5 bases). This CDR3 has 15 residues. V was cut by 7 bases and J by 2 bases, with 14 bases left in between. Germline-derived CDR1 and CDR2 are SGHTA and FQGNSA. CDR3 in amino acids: CASTPVRGTNEKLFF. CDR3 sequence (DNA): TGTGCCAGCACCCCTGTGCGGGGGACTAATGAAAAACTGTTTTTT.

As DNA, the CDR3 is TGCAGTGCTAGAGATAGGTGGAACACCGGGGAGCTGTTTTTT. Protein: CSARDRWNTGELFF. The chain recombines TRBV20-1 with TRBJ2-2, with D hard to call. Germline V CDR1 and CDR2: DFQATT, SNEGSKA (reference sequence). V shed 0 bases and J shed 1 base, with 6 bases lying between them. This CDR3 has 14 amino acids.

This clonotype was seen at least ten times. In nucleotides, the CDR3 is TGCGCCAGCAGCTTGATCGCGGGGAAGGCCGGGGAGCTGTTTTTT. Amino acids: CASSLIAGKAGELFF. The chain recombines TRBV5-1 with TRBJ2-2; possible D gene TRBD2, 6 bases. The CDR3 contains 15 residues. The V gene's germline CDR1 is SGHRS and CDR2 YFSETQ. Trimming removed 1 base at V and 6 bases at J, with 13 bases between. Drawing the rest from reference TRBV5-1 and TRBJ2-2, the complete variable domain is KAGVTQTPRYLIKTRGQQVTLSCSPISGHRSVSWYQQTPGQGLQFLFEYFSETQRNKGNFPGRFSGRQFSNSRSEMNVSTLELGDSALYLCASSLIAGKAGELFFGEGSRLTVL.

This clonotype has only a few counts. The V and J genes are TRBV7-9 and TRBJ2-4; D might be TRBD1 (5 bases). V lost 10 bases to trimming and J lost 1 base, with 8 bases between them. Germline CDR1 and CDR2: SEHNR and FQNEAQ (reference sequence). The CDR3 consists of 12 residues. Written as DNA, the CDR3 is TGTGCCACCCCAGGGGCCAAAAACATTCAGTACTTC. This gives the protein CATPGAKNIQYF. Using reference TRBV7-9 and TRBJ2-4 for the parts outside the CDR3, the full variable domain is DTGVSQNPRHKITKRGQNVTFRCDPISEHNRLYWYRQTLGQGPEFLTYFQNEAQLEKSRLLSDRFSAERPKGSFSTLEIQRTEQGDSAMYLCATPGAKNIQYFGAGTRLSVL.

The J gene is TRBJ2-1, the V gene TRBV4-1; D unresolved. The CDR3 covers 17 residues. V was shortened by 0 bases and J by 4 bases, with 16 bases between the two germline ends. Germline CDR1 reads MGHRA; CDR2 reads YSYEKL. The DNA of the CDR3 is TGCGCCAGCAGCCAAGAGTATGGGCCTCCCCTTTACAATGAGCAGTTCTTC. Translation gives CASSQEYGPPLYNEQFF.

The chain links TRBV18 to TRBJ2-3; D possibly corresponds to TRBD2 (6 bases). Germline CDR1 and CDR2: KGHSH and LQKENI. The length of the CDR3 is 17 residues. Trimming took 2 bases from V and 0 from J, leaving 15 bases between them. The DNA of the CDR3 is TGTGCCAGCTCACCAGGAAGCGGGCGCTCTAGCACAGATACGCAGTATTTT. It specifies CASSPGSGRSSTDTQYF.

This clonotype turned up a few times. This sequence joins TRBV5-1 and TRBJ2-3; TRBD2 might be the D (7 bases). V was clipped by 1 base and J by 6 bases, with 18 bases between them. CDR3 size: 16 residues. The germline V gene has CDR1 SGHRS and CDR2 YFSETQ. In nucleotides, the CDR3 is TGCGCCAGCAGCTTGTTCGCGGGGGCCCCTCCGGATACGCAGTATTTT. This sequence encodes CASSLFAGAPPDTQYF.

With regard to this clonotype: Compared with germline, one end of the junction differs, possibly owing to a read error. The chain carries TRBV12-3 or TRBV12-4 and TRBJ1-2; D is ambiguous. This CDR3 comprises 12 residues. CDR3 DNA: TGTGCCAGCAGCTTAGCCAAACTCGGCTACACCTTC. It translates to CASSLAKLGYTF.

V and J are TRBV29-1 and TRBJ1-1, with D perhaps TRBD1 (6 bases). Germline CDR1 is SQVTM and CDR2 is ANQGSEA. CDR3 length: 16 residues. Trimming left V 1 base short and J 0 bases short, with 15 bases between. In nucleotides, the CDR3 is TGCAGCGTTGAAGGGGGACCGGGACACATGAACACTGAAGCTTTCTTT. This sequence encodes CSVEGGPGHMNTEAFF.

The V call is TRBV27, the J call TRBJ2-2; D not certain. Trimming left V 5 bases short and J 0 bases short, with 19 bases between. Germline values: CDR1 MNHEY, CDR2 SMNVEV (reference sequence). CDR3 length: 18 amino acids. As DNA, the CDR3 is TGTGCCAGCAGTGCGTCCGAGAACATATGGTCGAACACCGGGGAGCTGTTTTTT. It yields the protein CASSASENIWSNTGELFF.

The chain's CDR3 is CSAPGQRYGYTF. The DNA of the CDR3 is TGCAGTGCCCCGGGACAGCGTTATGGCTACACCTTC. The chain links TRBV20-1 to TRBJ1-2, with 7 bases identical to TRBD1. Looked up from germline, CDR1 is DFQATT and CDR2 is SNEGSKA (reference sequence). V lost 6 bases, J lost 5 bases, and 6 bases stayed unmatched. This CDR3 spans 12 amino acids.

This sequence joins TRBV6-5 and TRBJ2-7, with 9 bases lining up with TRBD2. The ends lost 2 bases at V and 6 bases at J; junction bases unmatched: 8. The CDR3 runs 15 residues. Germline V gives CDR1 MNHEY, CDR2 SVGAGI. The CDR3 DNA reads TGTGCCAGCAGTTACCTTGCGGGGGGGATCTCCGAGCAGTACTTC. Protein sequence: CASSYLAGGISEQYF.

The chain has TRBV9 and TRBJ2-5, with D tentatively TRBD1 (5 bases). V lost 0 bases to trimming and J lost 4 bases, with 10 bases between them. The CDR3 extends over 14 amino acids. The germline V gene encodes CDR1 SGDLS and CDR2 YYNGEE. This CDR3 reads CASSVEGNGETQYF. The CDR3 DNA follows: TGTGCCAGCAGCGTAGAGGGGAACGGAGAGACCCAGTACTTC.

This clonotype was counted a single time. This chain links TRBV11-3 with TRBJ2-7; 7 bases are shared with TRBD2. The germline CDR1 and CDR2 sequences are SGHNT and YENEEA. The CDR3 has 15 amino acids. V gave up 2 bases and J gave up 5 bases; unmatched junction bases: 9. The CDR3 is CASSLSLAITHEQYF. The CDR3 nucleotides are TGTGCCAGCAGCTTATCACTAGCGATCACCCACGAGCAGTACTTC.